The present T cell receptor (beta chain) was sequenced within a study of cytomegalovirus exposure and HLA in healthy donors listed by TCRdb under 2017. Turning to the overall study: According to an earlier analysis of several hundred of the donors, 200 million or so T cells yielded over 100 million unique TCR beta sequences and about 300 Gb of sequence data. Donor age, sex, ethnicity and CMV serostatus were compiled alongside the repertoire data. Along with the 666-subject first cohort, a separate validation cohort of around 110 different subjects was used. The genetic ancestry cluster associated with self-reported Caucasian donors included 81% of the roughly 410 genotyped donors. Typing coverage varied by locus: roughly 629-640 donors for A, B, C, DRB1 and DQB1; approximately 500 for DQA1; some 610 for DPA1; more than 450 for DPB1. The T cell repertoires of several hundred subjects were profiled by immunosequencing and related to cytomegalovirus serostatus. In a later analysis, previously published TCR beta repertoires from 666 donors were re-analyzed and high-resolution HLA genotyping was added so that TCR occurrence patterns could be studied. High-throughput TCR immunosequencing, statistical association of individual TCRs with disease status, and machine learning were combined to predict cytomegalovirus infection status. An early release covering just under 650 HLA-typed donors comprised around 300 gigabases of sequencing data and about 90 million unique TCR sequences. Both class I and class II loci were covered by HLA typing, at four-digit resolution. Rather than drawing on any new phenotypic data, the later analysis identified candidate immune exposures from TCR beta sequences and the way those sequences occurred across donors. The study aimed to test whether signatures of past pathogen exposure could be identified by cataloging public T cell receptors. Across about 370 genotyped donors of the cohort, an average of about 250,000 unique TCR beta nucleotide sequences per donor were sequenced, and roughly 18% of those sequences were non-productive. A later genetic analysis used genome-wide SNP genotypes for about 65% of the roughly 700 donors, treating that subset as a discovery cohort. All discovery cohort repertoires had been generated on a single sequencing platform. A few DR-DQ haplotypes were treated as single units for association and clustering because of strong linkage in the cohort. An earlier analysis of a few hundred of the donors applied high-throughput TCR beta sequencing to assess whether each TCR beta V gene segment acted as functional or pseudogenic.

Notes on this clone: Its antigen remains undetermined. No clone much larger than this one lies a single base away; base qualities are absent.

In total, more than 500 healthy bone marrow donors made up the cohort. At the time of sampling, all cohort members were nominally healthy, though unrecorded immune exposures were likely present. The donor was CMV seronegative and was included in the group of about 400 seronegative cohort members. A peripheral blood sample was provided by each donor, and peripheral blood mononuclear cells were used for TCR beta sequencing. The Qiagen DNeasy Blood Extraction Kit was used to extract genomic DNA from the blood cell samples. Library preparation employed the immunoSEQ multiplex PCR assay. A mixture of 60 forward primers for TCR Vbeta segments and 13 reverse primers for TCR Jbeta segments was used in the multiplex PCR. Amplification of the CDR3 region of rearranged TCR beta genes was performed with a multiplex PCR assay on genomic DNA. On the Illumina HiSeq System, the amplified TCR beta libraries were sequenced as 87-base-pair reads. The authors' analysis ran thus. Across the roughly 600 repertoires, a later analysis counted some 80 million unique TCR beta chains, some 11 million of which were shared by at least two donors. To remove PCR and sequencing errors, raw reads were error-corrected and collapsed into unique sequences using a nearest-neighbor algorithm that merged closely related sequences. CDR3 sequences were aligned to IMGT reference sequences to assign V, D and J gene segments. For a sequence to be retained, a match of at least six nucleotides was required to both a V gene segment and a J gene segment. Rearrangements were classified as productive when the CDR3 lacked stop codons and remained in frame with V and J, and all other rearrangements were classified as non-productive. CDR3 was defined by IMGT convention, running from the second conserved V-encoded cysteine to the conserved J-encoded phenylalanine. Sequences without an unambiguous match to a single V gene segment were excluded from the earlier analysis of 450 to 750 of the donors. In an earlier analysis of approximately 560 of the donors, a V segment was called functional when productive rearrangements were above 56.7%, and segregating when the standard deviation between donors exceeded 5%. A statistical classification framework was built to diagnose cytomegalovirus status from the catalog of TCR beta chain sequences. V and J gene assignment, in a later analysis, came from comparing TCR nucleotide sequences with IMGT/GENE-DB human TR gene sequences. A later analysis assigned CDR3 sequences and most-parsimonious VDJ recombination scenarios with the TCRdist pipeline. In a later analysis, each TCR beta chain was defined by its CDR3 amino acid sequence together with its V-gene family, and reads lacking a unique V-gene family were excluded. In a later analysis, approximately 590 highly shared, low-generation-probability nucleotide sequences were removed to address suspected cross-contamination and a sequencing artifact. In a later analysis, a clonal expansion index was calculated for each public chain from normalized within-repertoire ranks of inferred template counts. In a later analysis, generation probabilities were computed with a VDJ recombination model fitted to out-of-frame rearrangements, and the resulting probabilities were checked against IGoR. Hypergeometric tests were used in a later analysis to score TCR-TCR, TCR-HLA and TCR-CMV co-occurrence, with a repertoire-size bias correction applied to the TCR pairs. A later analysis estimated false discovery rates by permuting HLA or CMV assignments 20 times. In a later analysis, co-occurring TCRs were grouped using DBSCAN, and TCRdist sequence similarity was added for clustering within HLA-allele-positive subsets. Repertoires with fewer than 30,000 or more than 120,000 public chains were left out of co-occurrence clustering, as were about five repertoires with anomalous nucleotide sharing. Drawn from immuneACCESS, this table holds only the in-frame rearrangements with V and J called that TCRdb kept. Clones are partly lost; checked studies trace under half to an unresolved V gene and leave the rest unexplained. From that table come the V and J calls and clone size; the DNA was used to work out D and trimming. The sample table lists 100,000 to 120,000 clones, around 87% of them with a count of one. Of the sample, approximately 1.8% falls within the top ten clones.

General findings and caveats noted by the study authors: When HLA alleles, especially DR and DQ, strongly co-occurred, TCR associations were difficult to assign to individual alleles. Because HLA typing was missing for some donors at each locus, association tests included only the typed subset. Most CMV-associated TCR beta chains appeared to be HLA-restricted in a later analysis, and the HLA associations seemed to be driven largely by CMV exposure. Several of the top co-occurrence clusters appeared to be linked to parvovirus B19, influenza, CMV and Epstein-Barr virus, according to a later analysis. Roughly uniform sequencing depth across donors was assumed in presence/absence analyses, although this assumption may not hold. Correlated functional status among segregating V segments might be attributable to linkage disequilibrium, but an unknown experimental factor could not be ruled out. While some public TCRs were present in many individuals, most TCR sequences turned up only very rarely across donors. In a later analysis, HLA-associated TCR beta chains showed more clonal expansion and lower generation probabilities than non-associated chains that were equally common. Broadly in line with IMGT annotations, most TCR beta V segments showed up in productive rearrangements about 87% or about 30% of the time in an earlier analysis of 450 to 600 of the donors. A further reported finding was that TCR beta sequences accurately predicted the HLA-A and HLA-B alleles for most subjects in the first cohort. Three of the identified cytomegalovirus-associated TCR beta chains were confirmed in vitro to be specific for cytomegalovirus antigens. The cohort was sequenced for TCR beta chains only, and without alpha or paired-chain data the features that could be detected were limited. At a false discovery rate of 0.05, a later analysis linked approximately 18,000 TCR beta sequences to specific HLA alleles. An association between a missense DCLRE1C variant and V-gene and J-gene trimming of TCR beta chains was found in a later genetic analysis and replicated in an independent cohort. The earlier analysis of a few hundred of the donors excluded roughly 16 rarely observed V segments, including chromosome 9 orphons, because counts were too low. A cluster of highly shared sequence variants was judged likely to be a technical artifact of the sequencing pipeline. In a later analysis, TCR association rates were found to vary across HLA loci, with the most associated TCRs seen for DRB1 alleles and the fewest for HLA-C alleles. In the study, 150 to 200 TCR beta chains were listed as associated with cytomegalovirus. CMV serostatus was the only immune exposure information available for the cohort. A later genetic analysis reported fewer N-insertions in productive TCRs among donors in an Asian-associated ancestry cluster than the roughly 650-donor mean. Cytomegalovirus status was reported to be diagnosed by the classifier with high specificity and sensitivity in both the original and validation cohorts. The authors suggested that the approach could potentially be generalized to other disease states and immunological phenotypes.

The TCR comes from a man in his forties in good health and CMV-seronegative. The sample comprised PBMCs.

The CDR3 protein is CAIQGLAEKLFF. DNA sequence: TGTGCCATACAGGGGTTGGCAGAAAAACTGTTTTTT. The rearrangement joined TRBV28 to TRBJ1-4, with 7 middle bases fitting TRBD1. The CDR1 and CDR2 encoded by the germline V gene are MDHEN and SYDVKM. Unmatched junction bases come to 7, with V trimmed by 10 bases and J by 8 bases. The CDR3 sequence holds 12 residues, the cysteine and phenylalanine included. Only the CDR3 DNA stays, 36 bases, in frame from base 1.